Listed below are T cell receptor beta chains from one sample, sequenced in a study of T cell responses to AZD1222 COVID-19 vaccine. Using immunoSEQ multiplex PCR, the repertoire was profiled, and TCRdb retains in-frame clones only, with some absent. The sample holds 150,000 or so clones, 80% to 90% seen once. The specimen comprised peripheral blood, sampled on day 0 of AZD1222 vaccination. The receptors shown here come from an adult in good health. The conserved cysteine and the conserved F or W are not part of the CDR3 here.

V gene,J gene,CDR3 protein
TRBV7-9,TRBJ1-2,ASSLTGQGNYGYT
TRBV24-1,TRBJ2-1,ATSEASGGYGDEQF
TRBV15,TRBJ1-6,ATSRDTVSSPLH
TRBV7-2,TRBJ2-7,ASSLGQVYEQY
TRBV28,TRBJ2-7,ASRRGHNYEQY
TRBV5-1,TRBJ2-1,ASSSASGGNEQF
TRBV28,TRBJ2-4,ASSLYREAAKNIQY
TRBV29-1,TRBJ2-7,SVDPKQGLDYLLSSYEQY
TRBV6-5,TRBJ1-5,ASSYQGNNQPQH
TRBV28,TRBJ1-4,ASRLTTGLATNEKLF
TRBV7-2,TRBJ1-5,ASSLVERTSQH
TRBV10-3,TRBJ1-6,AITGSETSPLH
TRBV28,TRBJ2-5,ASSLRDRGHETQY
TRBV9,TRBJ2-7,ASSVGPFYEQY
TRBV28,TRBJ2-7,ASSLPGSSYEQY
TRBV28,TRBJ2-5,ASREQGAGTETQY
TRBV27,TRBJ2-3,ASSYGGRLADTQY
TRBV6-2/TRBV6-3,TRBJ1-2,ASSQGQHGYT
TRBV5-4,TRBJ2-1,ASRSRGTGGSYNEQF
TRBV5-1,TRBJ1-6,ASSWDKYNSPLH
TRBV19,TRBJ2-7,ASSGYREGYEQY
TRBV7-9,TRBJ2-1,ASSPRDREYNEQF
TRBV5-1,TRBJ2-1,ASSPGHRVGSSYNEQF
TRBV12-3/TRBV12-4,TRBJ2-1,ASSKGSYNEQF
TRBV9,TRBJ1-2,ASSAGQGDYGYT
TRBV7-2,TRBJ1-3,ASSLHRASGNTIY
TRBV6-5,TRBJ1-2,ASRRGSYGYT
TRBV6-1,TRBJ2-3,ASSDIYRQTDTQY